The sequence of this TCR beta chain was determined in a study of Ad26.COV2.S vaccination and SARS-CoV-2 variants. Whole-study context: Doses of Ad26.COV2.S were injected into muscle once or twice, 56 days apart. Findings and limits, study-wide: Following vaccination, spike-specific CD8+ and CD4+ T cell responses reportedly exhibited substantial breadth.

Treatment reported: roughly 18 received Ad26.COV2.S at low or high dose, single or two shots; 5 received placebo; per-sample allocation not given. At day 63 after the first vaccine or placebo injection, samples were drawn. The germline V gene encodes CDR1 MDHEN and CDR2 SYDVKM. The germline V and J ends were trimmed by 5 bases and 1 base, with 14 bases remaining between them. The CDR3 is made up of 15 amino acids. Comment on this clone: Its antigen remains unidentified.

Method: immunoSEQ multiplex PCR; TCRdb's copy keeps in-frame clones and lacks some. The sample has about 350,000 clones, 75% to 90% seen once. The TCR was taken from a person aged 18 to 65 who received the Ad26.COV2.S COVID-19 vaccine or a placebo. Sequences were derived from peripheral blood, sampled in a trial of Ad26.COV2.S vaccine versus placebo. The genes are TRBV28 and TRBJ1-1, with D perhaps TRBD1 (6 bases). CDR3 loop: CASSTYPDRNTEAFF. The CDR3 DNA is TGTGCCAGCAGTACTTATCCGGACAGGAACACTGAAGCTTTCTTT. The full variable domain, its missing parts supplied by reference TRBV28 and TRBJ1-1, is DVKVTQSSRYLVKRTGEKVFLECVQDMDHENMFWYRQDPGLGLRLIYFSYDVKMKEKGDIPEGYSVSREKKERFSLILESASTNQTSMYLCASSTYPDRNTEAFFGQGTRLTVV.